A selection of T cell receptor beta chains follows, all from one sample in a study of T cell responses to AZD1222 COVID-19 vaccine. The protocol was immunoSEQ multiplex PCR, while the TCRdb copy is restricted to in-frame clones and leaves out a portion. The sample includes around 140,000 clones, 85% to 95% of them seen just once. The source material was peripheral blood, sampled after recovery from COVID-19. These TCRs come from an adult who had recovered from COVID-19. Both conserved end residues are part of each CDR3. The order of the fields is J gene, D gene, V gene, clone size, CDR3 length, CDR3 DNA, CDR3 protein. The D gene is left open where the match is weak. Size is omitted from some rows. Given values are once, few, many or a class for expanded clones.

J: TRBJ2-1; D: TRBD2; V: TRBV10-3; size: NA; length: 14; DNA: TGTGCCTCCCAAAGCGGGAGAGAAGCAGGTTGGCAGTTCTTC; CDR3: CASQSGREAGWQFF
J: TRBJ2-7; D: NA; V: TRBV28; size: few; length: 14; DNA: TGTGCCAGCAGGCCGGCGACCTGGGGCGGCGAGCAGTACTTC; CDR3: CASRPATWGGEQYF
J: TRBJ1-2; D: NA; V: TRBV9; size: once; length: 15; DNA: TGTGCCAGCAGCGTAGCGGGTGGCAGAAGCTATGGCTACACCTTC; CDR3: CASSVAGGRSYGYTF
J: TRBJ1-2; D: TRBD1; V: TRBV29-1; size: NA; length: 14; DNA: TGCAGCGTTCCCCGGGACAGGGGTTTTCGCGGCTACACCTTC; CDR3: CSVPRDRGFRGYTF
J: TRBJ1-2; D: TRBD1; V: TRBV6-1; size: NA; length: 14; DNA: TGTGCCAGCAGTGAACCGGGACAGGCTTTGGGCTACACCTTC; CDR3: CASSEPGQALGYTF
J: TRBJ2-1; D: TRBD2; V: TRBV10-3; size: NA; length: 14; DNA: TGTGCCATCAGTGAACTAGCGGCGCGTAATGAGCAGTTCTTC; CDR3: CAISELAARNEQFF
J: TRBJ2-1; D: TRBD2; V: TRBV7-6; size: NA; length: 15; DNA: TGTGCCAGCAGCTTAGCCAGCGGGAGCATGAATGAGCAGTTCTTC; CDR3: CASSLASGSMNEQFF
J: TRBJ1-5; D: TRBD1; V: TRBV2; size: NA; length: 15; DNA: TGTGCCAGCAGGGACAGGGGTGATAGCAATCAGCCCCAGCATTTT; CDR3: CASRDRGDSNQPQHF
J: TRBJ2-1; D: TRBD2; V: TRBV18; size: once; length: 15; DNA: TGTGCCAGCTCAACATCGGCGGGAGGAGGCAATGAGCAGTTCTTC; CDR3: CASSTSAGGGNEQFF
J: TRBJ2-3; D: NA; V: TRBV5-1; size: NA; length: 14; DNA: TGCGCCAGCAGCTTGGAGGGAGTCTGGGATACGCAGTATTTT; CDR3: CASSLEGVWDTQYF
J: TRBJ1-1; D: NA; V: TRBV6-5; size: NA; length: 12; DNA: TGTGCCAGCATTCCAATGAACACTGAAGCTTTCTTT; CDR3: CASIPMNTEAFF
J: TRBJ2-7; D: NA; V: TRBV27; size: NA; length: 14; DNA: TGTGCCAGCAGCCGGACAAGGACTACCTACGAGCAGTACTTC; CDR3: CASSRTRTTYEQYF
J: TRBJ2-7; D: NA; V: TRBV7-9; size: few; length: 14; DNA: TGTGCCAGCAGTGGAGATGGACGGGACTACGAGCAGTACTTC; CDR3: CASSGDGRDYEQYF
J: TRBJ2-1; D: NA; V: TRBV7-2; size: NA; length: 19; DNA: TGTGCCAGCAGGACACTTGGGAAATCCCCCACAAATCCCCACGATGAGCAGTTCTTC; CDR3: CASRTLGKSPTNPHDEQFF
J: TRBJ2-1; D: NA; V: TRBV5-5; size: once; length: 15; DNA: TGTGCCAGCAGCTTAGCAGAGACTTCCTACAATGAGCAGTTCTTC; CDR3: CASSLAETSYNEQFF
J: TRBJ2-7; D: TRBD2; V: TRBV5-1; size: NA; length: 15; DNA: TGCGCCAGCAGCCAATTTGGGGAGGGCATCTACGAGCAGTACTTC; CDR3: CASSQFGEGIYEQYF
J: TRBJ1-6; D: TRBD1; V: TRBV3-1/TRBV3-2; size: NA; length: 17; DNA: TGTGCCAGCAGCCCTCGCCTCCTGGACAGGCAGGGCTCACCCCTCCACTTT; CDR3: CASSPRLLDRQGSPLHF
J: TRBJ1-6; D: NA; V: TRBV5-1; size: NA; length: 13; DNA: TGCGCCAGCAGCTTCAGGGAGAATTCACCCCTCCACTTT; CDR3: CASSFRENSPLHF
J: TRBJ2-2; D: TRBD2; V: TRBV29-1; size: NA; length: 15; DNA: TGCAGCGTTGCCGGACTAGCGGGAGGACCCGGGGAGCTGTTTTTT; CDR3: CSVAGLAGGPGELFF
J: TRBJ2-2; D: NA; V: TRBV5-1; size: NA; length: 14; DNA: TGCGCCAGCAGCTTGGTTTCATCCGCCGGGGAGCTGTTTTTT; CDR3: CASSLVSSAGELFF
J: TRBJ1-4; D: NA; V: TRBV10-2; size: NA; length: 14; DNA: TGCGCCAGCAGGGACCGGGCCTCCAATGAAAAACTGTTTTTT; CDR3: CASRDRASNEKLFF
J: TRBJ1-1; D: TRBD1; V: TRBV2; size: NA; length: 18; DNA: TGTGCCAGCAGCGGACTTCCGGGACAGGCCGGAGGGGACACTGAAGCTTTCTTT; CDR3: CASSGLPGQAGGDTEAFF
J: TRBJ1-5; D: NA; V: TRBV27; size: once; length: 13; DNA: TGTGCCAGCAGTTTGGGAATTTATCAGCCCCAGCATTTT; CDR3: CASSLGIYQPQHF